This record looks at one T cell receptor (beta chain) sequence and its context. This record comes from a study of blood T cell repertoires in COVID-19. Study at large: The study drew acute and convalescent COVID-19 samples from the United States, Italy and Spain. Sample material is recorded as cDNA or gDNA derived from T cells, B-cell-depleted T cells, or PBMCs.

Clones were sequenced by immunoSEQ multiplex PCR, and TCRdb holds only the in-frame ones, with some missing. The profile shows some 250,000 clones, about 88% of them singletons. Germline V gene data show CDR1 as MNHEY and CDR2 as SVGAGI. The CDR3 extends over 15 amino acids. V gave up 7 bases and J gave up 4 bases; unmatched junction bases: 7. This sequence joins TRBV6-5 and TRBJ2-1; 10 bases fit TRBD2. The sequencing input was peripheral blood. The receptor comes from a woman aged 55-69 years with COVID-19, enrolled during active disease. CDR3 region: CASTASGRNYNEQFF. The CDR3 coding sequence is TGTGCCAGCACCGCTAGCGGGAGAAATTACAATGAGCAGTTCTTC.